The 10 T cell receptor beta chains given below trace back to one sample, sequenced in a study of T cells after yellow fever vaccination. TCRdb ran MiXCR on the 5' RACE reads and lists one entry per CDR3 protein. The table has roughly 170,000 distinct CDR3 sequences, about 6.2% seen once; the top ten hold 2.5% to 3.5%. The sample was CD4+ T cells sorted from PBMCs, taken on the day of the first yellow fever vaccination. These receptor sequences come from a man younger than 35 who received the YFV17D yellow fever vaccine.

This clonotype was counted many times. The chain employs TRBV7-6 and TRBJ2-1; 7 bases match TRBD2. The CDR3 is 16 amino acids. The J segment lost 2 bases and the V segment lost 3 bases, leaving 7 bases of the junction unmatched. Germline V gene sequence: CDR1 SGHVS, CDR2 FNYEAQ. The chain's CDR3 is CASSLGSSGTYNEQFF. In DNA form, the CDR3 reads TGTGCCAGCAGCTTGGGTTCTAGCGGAACCTACAATGAGCAGTTCTTC.

This clonotype was seen repeatedly, ten times or more. The J gene is TRBJ2-5, the V gene TRBV5-1, with D tentatively TRBD2 (7 bases). The V and J ends lost 4 bases and 7 bases respectively, with 17 bases between them. Germline CDR1 and CDR2: SGHRS and YFSETQ. This CDR3 has 14 residues. The CDR3 nucleotides are TGCGCCAGCAGCGAGGACTGGGGGGGCGGGACCCAGTACTTC. Translated: CASSEDWGGGTQYF.

This sequence joins TRBV4-3 and TRBJ1-2; D remains unclear. CDR3 length: 14 residues. Trimming took 4 bases from V and 1 from J, leaving 10 bases between them. Germline CDR1 and CDR2: LGHNA and YSLEER. The CDR3 region is CASSPSSLNYGYTF. CDR3 sequence (DNA): TGCGCCAGCAGCCCATCTAGCCTTAACTATGGCTACACCTTC.

This sequence joins TRBV7-2 and TRBJ2-1, with unresolved D. The germline V and J ends were trimmed by 3 bases and 8 bases, with 14 bases remaining between them. Germline V gene sequence: CDR1 SGHTA, CDR2 FQGNSA. CDR3 length: 14 residues. The CDR3 region has the DNA TGTGCCAGCAGCTTTTGGGGTACGGTGCATGAGCAGTTCTTC. Translated: CASSFWGTVHEQFF.

This clonotype was counted at least ten times. V usage is TRBV3-1 and J usage is TRBJ2-3; 12 nucleotides align to TRBD1. After removal of 4 bases from V and 4 bases from J, the junction contained 12 bases not matched to a gene. The germline V gene has CDR1 LGHDT and CDR2 YNNKEL (reference sequence). CDR3 length: 18 residues. Here the CDR3 reads CASSPRDRGHLDADTQYF. CDR3 DNA sequence: TGTGCCAGCAGCCCCCGGGACAGGGGGCATCTGGACGCAGATACGCAGTATTTT.

This clonotype was seen repeatedly, ten times or more. This chain joins TRBV23-1 and TRBJ2-2, with a tentative D call TRBD2 (5 bases). TRBV23-1 is annotated as an ORF whose role is uncertain. This CDR3 is built from 16 residues. Trimming cost V 0 bases and J 0 bases, with 8 bases left between them. In DNA form, the CDR3 reads TGCGCCAGCAGTCAATCAAGAGCGGCGAACACCGGGGAGCTGTTTTTT. Protein: CASSQSRAANTGELFF.

This clonotype showed up many times. One end of the junction does not line up with germline, which may come from a read error. The rearrangement links TRBV7-7 to TRBJ2-1; D might be TRBD1 or TRBD2, each matching 7 bases. CDR3 length: 16 amino acids. The germline V gene encodes CDR1 SSHAT and CDR2 FNYEAQ (reference sequence). CDR3 in amino acids: CASSPGGSGLLNEQFF. The CDR3, as DNA: TGTGCTAGCAGTCCAGGGGGTAGCGGGCTCCTCAATGAGCAGTTCTTC.

This clonotype was counted a few times. As DNA, the CDR3 is TGTGCCAGCAGCTTATCCGGGGCCCTGCAGTATTTT. It specifies CASSLSGALQYF. V is TRBV7-8 and J is TRBJ2-3; D might be TRBD1 or TRBD2, each matching 5 bases. This CDR3 is built from 12 residues. The V and J ends lost 2 bases and 11 bases respectively, with 11 bases between them. Germline CDR1 reads SGHVS; CDR2 reads FQNEAQ.

The chain joins TRBV9 to TRBJ2-2; 10 bases match TRBD2. J lost 4 bases, V lost 4 bases, and 7 bases had no gene match. This CDR3 has 16 amino acids. The germline gives CDR1 SGDLS, CDR2 YYNGEE. Here the CDR3 reads CASSLRLAGLTGELFF. CDR3 nucleotide sequence: TGTGCCAGCAGCTTGAGACTAGCGGGTCTCACCGGGGAGCTGTTTTTT. Complete variable domain (other parts from reference TRBV9 and TRBJ2-2): DSGVTQTPKHLITATGQRVTLRCSPRSGDLSVYWYQQSLDQGLQFLIQYYNGEERAKGNILERFSAQQFPDLHSELNLSSLELGDSALYFCASSLRLAGLTGELFFGEGSRLTVL.

This clonotype was recorded many times. The V call is TRBV18, the J call TRBJ2-1; 8 positions match TRBD2. Germline CDR1 and CDR2: KGHSH and LQKENI. This CDR3 is built from 16 residues. With 4 bases clipped from V and 5 bases from J, the junction kept 10 bases outside the gene matches. The CDR3 reads CASSQWRSGGDNEQFF. For the CDR3, the DNA is TGTGCCAGCTCACAATGGCGGAGCGGGGGAGACAATGAGCAGTTCTTC.